The T cell receptor (beta chain) described here comes from a study of cytomegalovirus exposure and HLA in healthy donors. Across the whole study: Early released data had around 89 million unique TCRs, all coming from HLA-typed donors.

The primer mix had 60 Vbeta and 13 Jbeta primers. The method was immunoSEQ multiplex PCR; TCRdb's version includes in-frame clones alone and lacks a portion of them. The sample carries about 160,000 clones, 65% to 80% recorded once. V shed 6 bases and J shed 4 bases, with 16 bases lying between them. This CDR3 is 15 amino acids long. The germline CDR1 and CDR2 sequences are SGHRS and YFSETQ. This clone came up a few times. Its antigen is currently unknown. Regarding the study as a whole: As was reported, the classifier diagnosed cytomegalovirus status with high specificity and sensitivity. Further analysis, carried out later, found HLA-associated TCR beta chains more clonally expanded than equally common other chains.

Sequencing input: PBMCs. This rearrangement joins TRBV5-1 to TRBJ2-2, with D possibly matching TRBD1 (5 bases). The sequence derives from a man aged 40-55 years in good health and CMV-seronegative. The CDR3 bases are TGCGCCAGCACTACCTGGGGCGCAAGCACCGGGGAGCTGTTTTTT. This sequence encodes CASTTWGASTGELFF.